A selection of T cell receptor beta chains follows, all from one sample in a study of blood T cell repertoires in COVID-19. TCRdb's table, derived via immunoSEQ multiplex PCR, lists solely in-frame clones and lacks some. The sample records about 170,000 clones, about 83% being singletons. Sequencing was done on a sample of PBMCs or T cells enriched from blood (not recorded which). The origin of the receptors is a woman aged 50 to 60 in a cohort exposed to, infected with or recovered from COVID-19 (not recorded which). CDR3s include the opening cysteine and the closing phenylalanine or tryptophan. D genes are given only for firm matches. Clone size is shown for a subset of rows, as once, few, many or a class of expanded clone.

j_call v_call clone_size d_call cdr3_aa cdr3_nt
TRBJ1-2 TRBV7-8 NA NA CASSVRQTLGSGYTF TGTGCCAGCAGCGTTCGACAGACCCTAGGAAGTGGCTACACCTTC
TRBJ2-5 TRBV5-1 once TRBD2 CASSPSGSFETQYF TGCGCCAGCAGCCCTAGCGGGAGCTTCGAGACCCAGTACTTC
TRBJ2-5 TRBV28 NA NA CASISGVQETQYF TGTGCCAGCATCTCGGGGGTCCAAGAGACCCAGTACTTC
TRBJ2-3 TRBV7-8 NA TRBD1 CASSLAGQAPKYF TGTGCCAGCAGCTTAGCTGGACAGGCGCCGAAGTATTTT
TRBJ2-5 TRBV9 NA NA CASSWGTQQETQYF TGTGCCAGCAGTTGGGGGACACAACAAGAGACCCAGTACTTC
TRBJ2-7 TRBV28 NA TRBD1 CASSLLRQGSYEQYF TGTGCCAGCAGTTTATTGCGACAGGGTTCCTACGAGCAGTACTTC
TRBJ2-1 TRBV10-3 NA NA CAISARGNEQFF TGTGCCATCAGTGCCCGGGGGAATGAGCAGTTCTTC
TRBJ2-5 TRBV18 NA TRBD2 CASSPFQREGSETQYF TGTGCCAGCTCACCATTCCAGCGGGAGGGCTCGGAGACCCAGTACTTC
TRBJ1-1 TRBV28 NA NA CASSPAEGLPVAFF TGTGCCAGCAGTCCGGCCGAGGGCCTGCCAGTAGCTTTCTTT
TRBJ2-7 TRBV5-1 NA NA CASSLAAGNRYEQYF TGCGCCAGCAGCTTGGCAGCGGGTAACCGGTACGAGCAGTACTTC
TRBJ1-2 TRBV28 NA TRBD1 CAMTGKTYGYTF TGTGCCATGACAGGGAAGACCTATGGCTACACCTTC
TRBJ2-5 TRBV11-2 NA TRBD1 CASSIRDSRGTQYF TGTGCCAGCAGCATAAGGGACAGCCGGGGGACCCAGTACTTC
TRBJ1-1 TRBV19 NA NA CASTLTANTEAFF TGTGCCAGTACCCTGACAGCGAACACTGAAGCTTTCTTT
TRBJ2-5 TRBV18 NA TRBD1 CASSPTRDRNQRGRGTQYF TGTGCCAGCTCCCCCACTCGGGACAGGAATCAGAGAGGAAGAGGGACCCAGTACTTC
TRBJ1-5 TRBV19 few TRBD1 CASSRSPPGRQGSNQPQHF TGTGCCAGTAGTAGGTCCCCCCCGGGCCGACAGGGAAGCAATCAGCCCCAGCATTTT
TRBJ2-7 TRBV5-5 NA NA CASSFDPNQVEQYF TGTGCCAGCAGCTTCGACCCAAATCAGGTCGAGCAGTACTTC
TRBJ1-1 TRBV29-1 NA TRBD1 CSAGQGGGTEAFF TGCAGCGCCGGACAGGGAGGGGGCACTGAAGCTTTCTTT
TRBJ1-4 TRBV5-1 NA NA CASSLAAGANEKLFF TGCGCCAGCAGCTTGGCGGCGGGAGCTAATGAAAAACTGTTTTTT